The rows below give T cell receptor beta chains drawn from one sample of a study of cytomegalovirus exposure and HLA in healthy donors. Sequencing used immunoSEQ multiplex PCR; TCRdb keeps in-frame clones, though not all of them. The sample yields 110,000 or so clones, approximately 87% seen once. Sequencing was done on a sample of PBMCs. Every receptor here comes from a woman in her 30s in good health and CMV-seronegative. The CDR3 runs from the conserved cysteine through the conserved F or W. The D gene is left open where the match is weak. A clone size is listed for some rows: how often the clone was seen (once, few, many), or a class if it is expanded.

>.|TRBV19|16|.|TRBJ2-3
TGTGCCAGTAGTATAGGAGGGGGACTATCCACAGATACGCAGTATTTT
CASSIGGGLSTDTQYF
>once|TRBV30|15|.|TRBJ1-4
TGTGCCTGGAGCCCGGGGGGGGGCCTTAATGAAAAACTGTTTTTT
CAWSPGGGLNEKLFF
>.|TRBV5-6|13|TRBD1|TRBJ2-1
TGTGCCAGCAGCTTTGGAGGGCAGGGGGCTACGTTCTTC
CASSFGGQGATFF
>.|TRBV30|14|TRBD1|TRBJ2-7
TGTGCCTGGAGCAAGGGACAGGGGGCCTACGAGCAGTACTTC
CAWSKGQGAYEQYF
>.|TRBV6-5|13|.|TRBJ2-3
TGTGCCAGCAGTTCTCCAGGGAAGGGTACGCAGTATTTT
CASSSPGKGTQYF
>.|TRBV6-1|17|TRBD2|TRBJ2-5
TGTGCCAGCAGTGACAGGGGACTAGCGGGGAGGGGAGAGACCCAGTACTTC
CASSDRGLAGRGETQYF
>.|TRBV29-1|13|TRBD1|TRBJ1-2
TGCAGCGTTGTAGCAGAGGGGGCGCGGGGCTACACCTTC
CSVVAEGARGYTF
>few|TRBV18|14|.|TRBJ2-7
TGTGCCAGCTCACCAGCGAGCGGCGCGTACGAGCAGTACTTC
CASSPASGAYEQYF
>.|TRBV4-2|18|TRBD2|TRBJ2-5
TGTGCCAGCAGCCAAGGAGGACTAGCGGGGGGGCCTGGGGAGACCCAGTACTTC
CASSQGGLAGGPGETQYF
>.|TRBV15|14|.|TRBJ2-7
TGTGCCACCAGCAGAGATGAGGGCCCCTACGAGCAGTACTTC
CATSRDEGPYEQYF
>.|TRBV9|14|.|TRBJ1-1
TGTGCCAGCAGCGTAGCTACGGGGAACACTGAAGCTTTCTTT
CASSVATGNTEAFF
>.|TRBV7-9|16|.|TRBJ1-4
TGTGCCAGCAGCTTACGGGGACGGGAGCATAATGAAAAACTGTTTTTT
CASSLRGREHNEKLFF
>.|TRBV10-2|14|TRBD1|TRBJ1-5
TGCGCCAGCACGGGGGGACAGGGAGATCAGCCCCAGCATTTT
CASTGGQGDQPQHF
>.|TRBV5-1|15|TRBD2|TRBJ2-3
TGCGCCAGCAGCTATGAGCGGGGAGGGACAGATACGCAGTATTTT
CASSYERGGTDTQYF
>.|TRBV4-2|16|.|TRBJ1-6
TGTGCCAGCAGCCAAGTGGTTTCACAGTCGTACTCACCCCTCCACTTT
CASSQVVSQSYSPLHF
>.|TRBV5-1|14|.|TRBJ2-3
TGCGCCAGCAGCTTCCAGGGGGGCCCAGATACGCAGTATTTT
CASSFQGGPDTQYF
>medium-sized|TRBV27|15|.|TRBJ2-7
TGTGCCAGCAGTTTTTCGTGGCAGGGCTCCTACGAGCAGTACTTC
CASSFSWQGSYEQYF
>.|TRBV5-6|16|TRBD2|TRBJ2-3
TGTGCCAGCAGCTTCACTAGCGGGGGGCCCCCAGATACGCAGTATTTT
CASSFTSGGPPDTQYF
>.|TRBV15|15|TRBD1|TRBJ1-2
TGTGCCACCAGCAATGGGGGAACAGGGGGGTATGGCTACACCTTC
CATSNGGTGGYGYTF
>.|TRBV6-1|15|TRBD2|TRBJ2-5
TGTGCCAGCAGTGAAGTGCGGGGGGGCCAAGAGACCCAGTACTTC
CASSEVRGGQETQYF
>.|TRBV7-2|15|.|TRBJ1-2
TGTGCCAGCAGCCATTGGACAGAAACCGTTTATGGCTACACCTTC
CASSHWTETVYGYTF
>.|TRBV10-3|16|.|TRBJ2-4
TGTGCCATCAGTGAGTCAAGTCAGGGAGCCAAAAACATTCAGTACTTC
CAISESSQGAKNIQYF
>once|TRBV5-5|18|TRBD1|TRBJ1-4
TGTGCCAGCAGCCTTCTAACCGGGACAGGGGGCACTAATGAAAAACTGTTTTTT
CASSLLTGTGGTNEKLFF
>few|TRBV7-6|14|TRBD1|TRBJ2-7
TGTGCCAGCAGCCGGGGACAGGGGTACTACGAGCAGTACTTC
CASSRGQGYYEQYF
>.|TRBV27|15|.|TRBJ1-1
TGTGCCAGCAGTTTATTCGGGCAGAGGGACACTGAAGCTTTCTTT
CASSLFGQRDTEAFF
>.|TRBV5-1|16|.|TRBJ2-5
TGCGCCAGCAACTCATGGGGTTCAAGGGAGAGGGAGACCCAGTACTTC
CASNSWGSRERETQYF
>.|TRBV5-6|14|TRBD2|TRBJ2-1
TGTGCCAGCAGCTTCAATCGGGGGGGCAATGAGCAGTTCTTC
CASSFNRGGNEQFF
>.|TRBV11-2|16|TRBD2|TRBJ2-3
TGTGCCAGCAGGAGATTAGCGGGACAAGACACAGATACGCAGTATTTT
CASRRLAGQDTDTQYF
>.|TRBV6-5|12|TRBD2|TRBJ2-5
TGTGCCAGCAGATCTAGCGGGGAGACCCAGTACTTC
CASRSSGETQYF
>few|TRBV11-2|15|.|TRBJ2-4
TGTGCCAGCAGCTTAGTGGACATGCCGTCAAACATTCAGTACTTC
CASSLVDMPSNIQYF
>.|TRBV19|15|TRBD1|TRBJ2-1
TGTGCCAGCGAAAGACAGGGGGCTGTGGGCAATGAGCAGTTCTTC
CASERQGAVGNEQFF
>.|TRBV2|15|TRBD1|TRBJ1-3
TGTGCCAGCAGTCCTGGGACAGACACTGGAAACACCATATATTTT
CASSPGTDTGNTIYF
>.|TRBV11-2|17|.|TRBJ1-3
TGTGCCAGCAGCTTAGCTCCGGGAACAGTAGCTGGAAACACCATATATTTT
CASSLAPGTVAGNTIYF
>.|TRBV5-6|17|TRBD2|TRBJ2-2
TGTGCCAGCAGCTTCCTAGGGCCAGCGGGGTCCACCGGGGAGCTGTTTTTT
CASSFLGPAGSTGELFF